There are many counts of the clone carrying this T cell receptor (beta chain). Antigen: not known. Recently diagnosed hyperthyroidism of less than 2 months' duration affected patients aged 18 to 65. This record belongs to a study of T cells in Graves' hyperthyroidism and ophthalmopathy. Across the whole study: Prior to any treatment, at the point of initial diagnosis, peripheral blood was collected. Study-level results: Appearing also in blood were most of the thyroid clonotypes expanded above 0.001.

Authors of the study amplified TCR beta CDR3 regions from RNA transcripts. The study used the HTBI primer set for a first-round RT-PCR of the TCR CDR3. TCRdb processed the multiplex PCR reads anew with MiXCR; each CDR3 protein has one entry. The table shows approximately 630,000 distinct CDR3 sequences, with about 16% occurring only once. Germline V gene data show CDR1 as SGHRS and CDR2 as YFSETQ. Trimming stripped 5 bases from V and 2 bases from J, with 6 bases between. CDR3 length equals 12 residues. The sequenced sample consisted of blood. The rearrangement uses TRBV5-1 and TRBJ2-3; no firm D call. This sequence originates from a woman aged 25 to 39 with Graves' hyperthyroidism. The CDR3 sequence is CASRSYTDTQYF. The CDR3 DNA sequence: TGCGCCAGCAGATCATACACAGATACGCAGTATTTT. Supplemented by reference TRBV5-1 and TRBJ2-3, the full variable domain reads KAGVTQTPRYLIKTRGQQVTLSCSPISGHRSVSWYQQTPGQGLQFLFEYFSETQRNKGNFPGRFSGRQFSNSRSEMNVSTLELGDSALYLCASRSYTDTQYFGPGTRLTVL.